The clone carrying this TCR beta chain was seen many times. What it binds is not known. This sample is part of a study of Graves' ophthalmopathy and Graves' hyperthyroidism. RNA served as the template for amplifying TCR beta CDR3 regions. An initial RT-PCR round employing HTBI primers preceded a second-round multiplex PCR. MiXCR, applied by TCRdb to the multiplex PCR reads, yields one record per CDR3 protein. The sample yields roughly 300,000 distinct CDR3 sequences, about 17% seen once. Unmatched junction bases numbered 13, after V lost 5 bases and J lost 0 bases. CDR1 KGHSH and CDR2 LQKENI come from the germline V gene. The CDR3 totals 18 residues. Study outcomes and limitations: Blood also held most thyroid clonotypes expanded above 0.001 frequency.

The receptor comes from an adult man with Graves' ophthalmopathy. This rearrangement joins TRBV18 to TRBJ2-4; 7 bases fit TRBD1. The source material was peripheral blood. CDR3 in amino acids: CASSFTGTAELAKNIQYF. For the CDR3, the DNA is TGTGCCAGCTCATTCACCGGGACAGCAGAACTAGCCAAAAACATTCAGTACTTC.